This T cell receptor (beta chain) was sequenced during a study of T cell responses to AZD1222 COVID-19 vaccine. Overall study results and limits: Spike-specific TCRs gained breadth and depth after people received two AZD1222 doses. Only a handful of AZD1222 recipients tested seropositive at baseline. Donors skewed white British and female; clonal diversity was possibly underestimated.

On this clone: The antigen is not known.

Per germline, CDR1 LNHNV and CDR2 YYDKDF (reference sequence). The J segment lost 2 bases and the V segment lost 1 base, leaving 8 bases of the junction unmatched. This CDR3 is 18 amino acids long. Repertoires were generated with immunoSEQ multiplex PCR, while TCRdb's copy carries only in-frame clones and drops some. The table lists tens of thousands of clones, roughly 92% of them singletons. The source is an adult who received the AZD1222 COVID-19 vaccine. The chain carries TRBV15 and TRBJ2-3; TRBD2 aligns across 11 bases. The input for sequencing was peripheral blood, taken 28 days after the second AZD1222 dose. In nucleotides, the CDR3 is TGTGCCACCAGCAGAGCCTACCTAGCGGGGGGCCACACAGATACGCAGTATTTT. It is translated as CATSRAYLAGGHTDTQYF.